This T cell receptor beta chain was identified in a study of blood T cell repertoires in COVID-19. Study summary: Specimens from acute and convalescent COVID-19 originated in the United States, Italy and Spain. T cells, B-cell-depleted T cells, or PBMCs supplied cDNA or gDNA.

V lost 1 base to trimming and J lost 0 bases, with 9 bases between them. Germline V gives CDR1 MNHEY, CDR2 SMNVEV (reference sequence). The CDR3 has 15 residues. Per the original methods: Researchers report that nucleated cell counts were estimated from reference gene primer amplification. Sequenced by immunoSEQ multiplex PCR; TCRdb stores in-frame clones only, minus some. The V and J calls and the clone size are those of that table, but D and trimming were determined from the DNA. The sample lists roughly 290,000 clones; around 85% were seen once. The sequencing sample was made of peripheral blood. The TCR comes from a woman in her forties or fifties with active or convalescent COVID-19. The J gene is TRBJ1-1, the V gene TRBV27; possible D gene TRBD1, 5 bases. For the CDR3, the DNA is TGTGCCAGCAGTTTATATTCCAGGGTGAACACTGAAGCTTTCTTT. Its translation: CASSLYSRVNTEAFF.